These 9 T cell receptor beta chains share one sample of origin, sequenced in a study of T cell responses to AZD1222 COVID-19 vaccine. The table came from immunoSEQ multiplex PCR; TCRdb's copy has only in-frame clones and leaves some out. The table includes about 100,000 clones, approximately 90% detected once. The material sequenced was peripheral blood, taken on day 0 of AZD1222 vaccination. These receptors were obtained from an adult in good health.

There are a few counts of this clone. The chain uses TRBV27 and TRBJ1-6; a weak D match, TRBD1 (5 bases). CDR1 is MNHEY and CDR2 is SMNVEV in the germline V gene (reference sequence). The CDR3 is 14 amino acids. V was cut by 3 bases and J by 9 bases, with 12 bases left in between. As DNA, the CDR3 is TGTGCCAGCAGTTTCTTGGGGGTAACTTCACCCCTCCACTTT. Its translation: CASSFLGVTSPLHF.

V gene TRBV11-2 combines with J gene TRBJ1-1; TRBD1 aligns across 8 bases. Germline-derived CDR1 and CDR2 are SGHAT and FQNNGV. CDR3 length: 15 amino acids. Germline trimming cut 5 bases from V and 5 bases from J; bases unmatched to any gene: 10. The CDR3 DNA reads TGTGCCAGCAGCGCGCGACAGGGGCGGTGGACTGAAGCTTTCTTT. This translates into CASSARQGRWTEAFF. The full variable domain, its missing parts supplied by reference TRBV11-2 and TRBJ1-1, is EAGVAQSPRYKIIEKRQSVAFWCNPISGHATLYWYQQILGQGPKLLIQFQNNGVVDDSQLPKDRFSAERLKGVDSTLKIQPAKLEDSAVYLCASSARQGRWTEAFFGQGTRLTVV.

To note about this clone: The missing conserved phenylalanine or tryptophan at the end of this CDR3 makes a read error likely. V usage is TRBV25-1 and J usage is TRBJ1-6; D is possibly TRBD1 (6 bases). The germline V and J ends were trimmed by 2 bases and 6 bases, with 8 bases remaining between them. Germline loops: CDR1 MGHDK, CDR2 SYGVNS. This CDR3 has 14 amino acids. The CDR3 nucleotides read TGTGCCAGCAGTGAAACAGGGCTTAATTCACCCCTCCACCTT. Translated, it gives CASSETGLNSPLHL.

This chain connects TRBV12-3 or TRBV12-4 to TRBJ2-7; D is perhaps TRBD1 or TRBD2 (5 bases each). The V end lost 7 bases, the J end lost 0 bases, and 10 bases lay between the germline ends. The CDR3 runs to 13 residues. For the CDR3, the DNA is TGTGCCAGCACGGCCGGGACCTCCTACGAGCAGTACTTC. It specifies CASTAGTSYEQYF.

This clone was picked up one time. This sequence joins TRBV12-3 or TRBV12-4 and TRBJ2-4; D ambiguous. V dropped 5 bases and J dropped 3 bases, with 8 bases sitting between them. The CDR3 runs to 13 residues. Here the CDR3 reads CASSHGFKNIQYF. CDR3 nucleotides: TGTGCCAGCAGTCACGGATTCAAAAACATTCAGTACTTC.

By sample fraction, this clone is medium-sized (0.01 to 0.1%). This sequence joins TRBV6-4 and TRBJ2-1; 8 bases line up with TRBD2. CDR3 length equals 18 residues. Germline loops: CDR1 MRHNA, CDR2 SNTAGT. The V segment lost 0 bases and the J segment 2 bases; nucleotides outside the gene matches: 9. CDR3 in DNA: TGTGCCAGCAGTGACTCTAGGCGCGGGGGGCGAGCCTACAATGAGCAGTTCTTC. This codes for CASSDSRRGGRAYNEQFF.

The chain uses TRBV9 and TRBJ2-5; the D is unclear. The V gene lost 4 bases and the J gene lost 5 bases, with 18 bases spanning the gap. Germline lookup yields CDR1 SGDLS and CDR2 YYNGEE. The CDR3 runs 15 residues. The DNA for the CDR3 is TGTGCCAGCAGCTATACTGGGGTAAATGGGGAGACCCAGTACTTC. Amino acids: CASSYTGVNGETQYF.

Here the CDR3 DNA reads TGTGCCAGTAGTATTGGGACCCACACAGATACGCAGTATTTT. Translated, it gives CASSIGTHTDTQYF. This rearrangement joins TRBV19 to TRBJ2-3; D assignment may be TRBD1 or TRBD2 (5 bases each). V shed 3 bases and J shed 2 bases, with 9 bases lying between them. CDR3 size: 14 residues. Germline loops: CDR1 LNHDA, CDR2 SQIVND (reference sequence).

The rearrangement uses TRBV6-1 and TRBJ2-5; D possibly corresponds to TRBD2 (5 bases). The CDR3 is 15 amino acids. The ends were cut back, 1 base at V and 0 bases at J, with 9 bases in the middle. The germline V gene encodes CDR1 MNHNS and CDR2 SASEGT. The CDR3 coding sequence is TGTGCCAGCAGTGAAGTGCGGGTCTACCAAGAGACCCAGTACTTC. Protein: CASSEVRVYQETQYF.